Included here is one T cell receptor beta chain sequence, with context. The antigen is unknown. This sample is drawn from a study of CD8+CD57+ T cells in acquired aplastic anemia. The study, taken as a whole, reports: Levels of CD8+ Simpson's diversity were not significantly distinct in patients versus controls. Patients and controls shared 25 to 35 CD8+ CDR3 sequences, highly expressed in patients.

Sequenced patients had shown CD8+CD57+ cell expansion by flow cytometry. CDR3 length equals 14 residues. V trimming: 10 bases; J trimming: 11 bases; junction bases outside the gene matches: 12. CDR1 is LNHDA, CDR2 SQIVND, per germline (reference sequence). Genomic DNA served as template for TCR beta VDJ and CDR3 profiling. TCRdb independently ran MiXCR on the reads; one entry per CDR3 protein. The sample holds about 180,000 distinct CDR3 sequences; nearly 65% are singletons and the top ten take 40% to 50%. Sequencing input: sorted CD4+, CD8+, or CD8+CD57+ T cells (not recorded which) from PBMCs. The chain uses TRBV19 and TRBJ2-3, with 13 nucleotides matching TRBD2. This sequence originates from a human donor with aplastic anemia. Here the CDR3 reads CATRLAGGYNEQYF. The DNA of the CDR3 is TGTGCCACCAGACTAGCGGGGGGTTACAATGAGCAGTATTTT.